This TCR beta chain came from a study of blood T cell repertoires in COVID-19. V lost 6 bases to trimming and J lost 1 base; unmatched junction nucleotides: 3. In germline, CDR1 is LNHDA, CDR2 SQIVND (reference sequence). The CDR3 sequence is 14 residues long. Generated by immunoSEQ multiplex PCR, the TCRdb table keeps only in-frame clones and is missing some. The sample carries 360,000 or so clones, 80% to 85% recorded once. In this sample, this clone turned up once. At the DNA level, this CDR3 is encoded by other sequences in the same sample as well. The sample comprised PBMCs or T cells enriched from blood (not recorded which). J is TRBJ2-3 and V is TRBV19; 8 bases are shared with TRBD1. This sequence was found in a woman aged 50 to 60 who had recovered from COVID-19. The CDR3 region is CASSSTGGTDTQYF. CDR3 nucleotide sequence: TGTGCCAGTAGCTCGACAGGGGGCACAGATACGCAGTATTTT.